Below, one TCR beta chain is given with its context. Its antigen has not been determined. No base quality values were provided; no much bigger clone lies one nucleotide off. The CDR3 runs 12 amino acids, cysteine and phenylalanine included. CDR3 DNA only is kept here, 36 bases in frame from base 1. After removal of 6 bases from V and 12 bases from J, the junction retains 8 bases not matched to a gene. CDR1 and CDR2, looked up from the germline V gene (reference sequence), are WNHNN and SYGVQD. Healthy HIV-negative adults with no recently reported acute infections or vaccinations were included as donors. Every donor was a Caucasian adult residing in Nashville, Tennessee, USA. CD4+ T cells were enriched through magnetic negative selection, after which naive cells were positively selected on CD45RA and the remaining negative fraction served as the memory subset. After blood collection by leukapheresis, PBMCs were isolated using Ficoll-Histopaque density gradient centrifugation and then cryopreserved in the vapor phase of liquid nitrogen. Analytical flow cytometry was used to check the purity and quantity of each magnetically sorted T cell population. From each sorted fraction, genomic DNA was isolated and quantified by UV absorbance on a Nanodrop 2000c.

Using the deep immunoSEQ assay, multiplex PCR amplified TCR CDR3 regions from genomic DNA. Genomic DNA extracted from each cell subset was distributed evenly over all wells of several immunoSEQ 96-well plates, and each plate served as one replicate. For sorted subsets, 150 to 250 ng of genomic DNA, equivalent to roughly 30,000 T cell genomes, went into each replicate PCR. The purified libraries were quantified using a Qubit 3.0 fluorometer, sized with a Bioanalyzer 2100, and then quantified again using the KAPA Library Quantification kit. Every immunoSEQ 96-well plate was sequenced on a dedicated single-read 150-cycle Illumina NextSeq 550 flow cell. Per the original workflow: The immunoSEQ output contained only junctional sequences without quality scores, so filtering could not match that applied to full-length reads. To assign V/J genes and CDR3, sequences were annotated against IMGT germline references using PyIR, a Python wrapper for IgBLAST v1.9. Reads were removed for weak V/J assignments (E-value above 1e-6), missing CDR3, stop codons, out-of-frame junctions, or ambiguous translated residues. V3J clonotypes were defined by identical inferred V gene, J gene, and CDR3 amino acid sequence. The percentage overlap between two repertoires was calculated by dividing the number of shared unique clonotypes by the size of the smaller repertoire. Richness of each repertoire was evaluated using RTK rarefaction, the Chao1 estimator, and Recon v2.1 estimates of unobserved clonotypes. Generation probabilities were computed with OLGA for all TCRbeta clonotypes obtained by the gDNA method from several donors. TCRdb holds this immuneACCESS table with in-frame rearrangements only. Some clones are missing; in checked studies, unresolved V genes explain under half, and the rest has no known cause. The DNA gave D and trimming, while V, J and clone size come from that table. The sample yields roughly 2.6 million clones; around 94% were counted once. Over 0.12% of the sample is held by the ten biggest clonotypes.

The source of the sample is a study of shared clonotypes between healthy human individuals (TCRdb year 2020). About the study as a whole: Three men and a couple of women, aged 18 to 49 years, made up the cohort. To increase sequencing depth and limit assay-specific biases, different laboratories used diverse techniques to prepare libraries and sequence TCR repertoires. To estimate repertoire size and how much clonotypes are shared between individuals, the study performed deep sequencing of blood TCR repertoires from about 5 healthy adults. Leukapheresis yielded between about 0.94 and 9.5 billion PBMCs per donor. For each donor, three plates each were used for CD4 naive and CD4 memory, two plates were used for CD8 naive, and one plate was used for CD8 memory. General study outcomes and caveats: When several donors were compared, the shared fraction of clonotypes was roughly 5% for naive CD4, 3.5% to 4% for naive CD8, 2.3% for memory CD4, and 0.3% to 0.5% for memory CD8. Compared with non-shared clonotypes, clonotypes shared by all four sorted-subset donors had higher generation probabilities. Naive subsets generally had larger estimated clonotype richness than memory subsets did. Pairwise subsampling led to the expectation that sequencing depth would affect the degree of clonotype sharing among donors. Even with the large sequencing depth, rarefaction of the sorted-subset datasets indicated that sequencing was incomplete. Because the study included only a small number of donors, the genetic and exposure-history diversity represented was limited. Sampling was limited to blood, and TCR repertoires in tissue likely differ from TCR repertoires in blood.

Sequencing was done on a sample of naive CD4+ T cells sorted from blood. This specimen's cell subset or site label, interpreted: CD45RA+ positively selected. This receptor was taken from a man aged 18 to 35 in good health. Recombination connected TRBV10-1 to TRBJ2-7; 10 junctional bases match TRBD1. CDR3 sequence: CASSETGGKMYF. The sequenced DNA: TGCGCCAGCAGCGAGACAGGGGGCAAAATGTACTTC.